Listed below are T cell receptor beta chains from one sample, sequenced in a study of cytomegalovirus exposure and HLA in healthy donors. Profiled with immunoSEQ multiplex PCR; TCRdb holds only in-frame clones, not every one. The sample carries some 170,000 clones, approximately 79% recorded once. The sample consisted of PBMCs. The origin of the receptors is a man aged 35-49 years in good health and CMV-seropositive. The CDR3 runs from the conserved cysteine through the conserved F or W. D genes are given only for firm matches. Size tells how often a clone was seen (once, few, many) or the class of an expanded clone, and some rows leave it out.

d_call clone_size j_call v_call cdr3_length cdr3_aa cdr3_nt
NA NA TRBJ2-7 TRBV11-1 15 CASSSGGTASYEQYF TGTGCCAGCAGTTCAGGGGGGACAGCCTCCTACGAGCAGTACTTC
NA few TRBJ2-3 TRBV2 15 CASSGLGFSTDTQYF TGTGCCAGCAGCGGACTGGGATTTAGCACAGATACGCAGTATTTT
NA few TRBJ1-4 TRBV5-4 17 CASSFGPPGQGNEKLFF TGTGCCAGCAGCTTTGGTCCACCGGGACAAGGAAATGAAAAACTGTTTTTT
NA NA TRBJ2-7 TRBV19 14 CASNPSRASYEQYF TGTGCCAGTAACCCGTCCAGGGCGTCCTACGAGCAGTACTTC
NA NA TRBJ1-6 TRBV7-8 15 CASSASRGPNSPLHF TGTGCCAGCAGCGCCTCAAGAGGCCCTAATTCACCCCTCCACTTT
NA few TRBJ2-2 TRBV7-3 14 CASSKQGGTGELFF TGTGCCAGCAGCAAACAGGGTGGCACCGGGGAGCTGTTTTTT
NA NA TRBJ1-3 TRBV28 16 CASSEAQKSSGNTIYF TGTGCCAGCAGTGAAGCACAGAAGAGCTCTGGAAACACCATATATTTT
TRBD1 NA TRBJ1-1 TRBV7-3 13 CASSSGGRTEAFF TGTGCCAGCAGCTCAGGGGGCCGGACTGAAGCTTTCTTT
TRBD2 NA TRBJ2-3 TRBV5-6 16 CASSSSPGLAPDTQYF TGTGCCAGCAGCTCCTCCCCGGGACTAGCCCCAGATACGCAGTATTTT
NA NA TRBJ2-1 TRBV19 17 CASSIRYRDGYYNEQFF TGTGCCAGTAGTATAAGGTACCGTGACGGGTACTACAATGAGCAGTTCTTC
TRBD1 NA TRBJ2-3 TRBV11-2 14 CASSIQGGTDTQYF TGTGCCAGCAGCATACAGGGGGGCACAGATACGCAGTATTTT
NA few TRBJ1-4 TRBV7-9 12 CASSITEGKLFF TGTGCCAGCAGCATCACAGAGGGAAAACTGTTTTTT
TRBD1 NA TRBJ2-7 TRBV27 15 CASSPYGQVSYEQYF TGTGCCAGCAGCCCCTACGGACAGGTCTCCTACGAGCAGTACTTC
TRBD2 NA TRBJ2-3 TRBV29-1 15 CSVPGTSGSPDTQYF TGCAGCGTCCCCGGGACTAGCGGATCACCGGATACGCAGTATTTT
TRBD2 NA TRBJ2-3 TRBV29-1 12 CSVEDQVGLEYF TGCAGCGTTGAAGACCAGGTGGGACTAGAGTATTTT
NA NA TRBJ1-5 TRBV6-5 13 CASSSNSNQPQHF TGTGCCAGCAGTTCAAATAGCAATCAGCCCCAGCATTTT
NA NA TRBJ1-2 TRBV27 13 CASSPGTLYGYTF TGTGCCAGCAGTCCGGGGACTCTCTATGGCTACACCTTC
TRBD2 NA TRBJ2-7 TRBV27 14 CASSLAGGPVEQYF TGTGCCAGCAGTCTAGCGGGAGGTCCGGTCGAGCAGTACTTC
TRBD2 NA TRBJ2-1 TRBV28 14 CASKSAGERNEQFF TGTGCCAGCAAAAGTGCGGGAGAGAGGAATGAGCAGTTCTTC
TRBD2 NA TRBJ2-1 TRBV7-9 17 CASSSEGTSGSINEQFF TGTGCCAGCAGCTCGGAGGGGACTAGCGGGAGTATTAATGAGCAGTTCTTC
NA NA TRBJ2-7 TRBV28 13 CASRRQVAHEQYF TGTGCCAGCAGAAGACAGGTGGCGCACGAGCAGTACTTC
NA NA TRBJ1-2 TRBV28 13 CASRLPTNYGYTF TGTGCCAGCAGATTACCCACTAACTATGGCTACACCTTC
NA NA TRBJ2-1 TRBV6-1 11 CASSDLGEQFF TGTGCCAGCAGTGACCTCGGTGAGCAGTTCTTC
TRBD1 NA TRBJ2-3 TRBV6-5 16 CASSYSPGGLTDTQYF TGTGCCAGCAGTTATTCCCCAGGGGGCCTCACAGATACGCAGTATTTT
TRBD2 NA TRBJ2-2 TRBV9 15 CASSVGTSGAGELFF TGTGCCAGCAGCGTAGGGACTAGCGGTGCCGGGGAGCTGTTTTTT
NA NA TRBJ2-7 TRBV2 14 CASSDNSGAYEQYF TGTGCCAGCAGTGATAATAGCGGCGCCTACGAGCAGTACTTC
TRBD2 NA TRBJ2-7 TRBV19 15 CASSFTGTSGTEQYF TGTGCCAGTAGTTTTACCGGGACTAGCGGGACGGAGCAGTACTTC
TRBD2 NA TRBJ2-7 TRBV6-5 14 CASRPLAADYEQYF TGTGCCAGCAGGCCCCTAGCGGCAGACTACGAGCAGTACTTC
TRBD2 NA TRBJ2-1 TRBV4-2 20 CASSQVVASMGEGGYNEQFF TGTGCCAGCAGCCAAGTCGTGGCATCTATGGGGGAGGGAGGGTACAATGAGCAGTTCTTC
NA NA TRBJ2-2 TRBV28 17 CASSLISRSARSGELFF TGTGCCAGCAGTTTAATAAGTAGGTCGGCGAGGAGCGGGGAGCTGTTTTTT
NA NA TRBJ1-5 TRBV6-1 14 CASRTAGVNQPQHF TGTGCCAGCCGGACAGCGGGGGTCAATCAGCCCCAGCATTTT
TRBD1 NA TRBJ1-2 TRBV30 14 CAWRTGLSNYGYTF TGTGCCTGGAGGACAGGGCTTTCTAACTATGGCTACACCTTC
NA few TRBJ1-4 TRBV29-1 11 CSVDSNEKLFF TGCAGCGTGGACAGTAATGAAAAACTGTTTTTT
NA NA TRBJ1-3 TRBV6-6 15 CASSYDFGGGNTIYF TGTGCCAGCAGTTACGACTTTGGCGGTGGAAACACCATATATTTT
TRBD1 NA TRBJ1-2 TRBV2 13 CASRDRGPGGYTF TGTGCCAGCCGAGACAGGGGCCCTGGGGGCTACACCTTC
TRBD1 medium-sized TRBJ2-7 TRBV19 14 CASSLTGSTYEQYF TGTGCCAGTAGTTTGACAGGGTCTACCTACGAGCAGTACTTC
NA NA TRBJ2-3 TRBV5-4 14 CASSSKTSLDTQYF TGTGCCAGCAGCTCAAAGACTAGTTTAGATACGCAGTATTTT
TRBD1 NA TRBJ1-2 TRBV25-1 16 CASSEGKGALSYGYTF TGTGCCAGCAGTGAAGGGAAGGGGGCGTTAAGCTATGGCTACACCTTC
TRBD2 NA TRBJ2-7 TRBV5-1 17 CASSLGTSGSWSYEQYF TGCGCCAGCAGCTTGGGGACTAGCGGGAGTTGGTCCTACGAGCAGTACTTC
TRBD1 NA TRBJ1-1 TRBV19 15 CASSTRDSLNTEAFF TGTGCCAGTAGTACTCGGGACAGCTTGAACACTGAAGCTTTCTTT
NA NA TRBJ1-1 TRBV7-8 14 CASSLDGGRTEAFF TGTGCCAGCAGCTTAGACGGGGGGCGAACTGAAGCTTTCTTT
NA once TRBJ1-1 TRBV7-9 12 CASSLAVTEAFF TGTGCCAGCAGCTTAGCCGTCACTGAAGCTTTCTTT
TRBD1 NA TRBJ1-2 TRBV19 17 CASTSRPRGQGNYGYTF TGTGCCAGTACATCACGCCCTCGGGGACAGGGGAACTATGGCTACACCTTC
NA few TRBJ2-6 TRBV4-1 14 CASSQLTGANVLTF TGCGCCAGCAGCCAATTAACTGGGGCCAACGTCCTGACTTTC
TRBD1 NA TRBJ2-7 TRBV6-5 14 CASSATGGGFEQYF TGTGCCAGCAGCGCGACAGGGGGCGGTTTCGAGCAGTACTTC
NA NA TRBJ2-2 TRBV13 12 CASRRESGELFF TGTGCCAGCAGGCGCGAGAGCGGGGAGCTGTTTTTT
TRBD2 few TRBJ2-7 TRBV5-4 15 CASSSEASGRYEQYF TGTGCCAGCAGCTCCGAGGCTAGCGGGAGGTACGAGCAGTACTTC
NA NA TRBJ2-2 TRBV9 15 CASSVQQGWDRELFF TGTGCCAGCAGCGTTCAGCAGGGGTGGGACCGGGAACTGTTTTTT
NA NA TRBJ1-3 TRBV5-1 15 CASRPGGISGNTIYF TGCGCCAGCAGACCGGGGGGAATCTCTGGAAACACCATATATTTT
TRBD1 NA TRBJ2-3 TRBV29-1 14 CSVDWDRGTDTQYF TGCAGCGTTGATTGGGACAGGGGCACAGATACGCAGTATTTT
TRBD2 NA TRBJ2-3 TRBV6-1 16 CASSATTSGRGNTQYF TGTGCCAGCAGTGCCACGACTAGCGGGAGAGGAAATACGCAGTATTTT
TRBD2 NA TRBJ2-6 TRBV19 14 CASSQTGGANGLTF TGTGCCAGTAGTCAGACGGGGGGGGCCAACGGCCTGACTTTC
TRBD1 NA TRBJ1-2 TRBV5-1 14 CASSRTGVSGGYTF TGCGCCAGCAGCAGAACAGGGGTATCGGGAGGCTACACCTTC
TRBD1 NA TRBJ1-1 TRBV14 14 CASSQPWDRVGAFF TGTGCCAGCAGCCAACCCTGGGACAGGGTGGGAGCTTTCTTT